One TCR beta chain is described in this entry. These data originate in a study of blood T cell repertoires in COVID-19. Looking at the study overall: The study drew acute and convalescent COVID-19 samples from the United States, Italy and Spain. T cells, B-cell-depleted T cells, or PBMCs provided the cDNA or gDNA that served as material.

Germline V gives CDR1 LNHDA, CDR2 SQIVND (reference sequence). The V gene lost 1 base and the J gene lost 4 bases, with 8 bases spanning the gap. The CDR3 is made up of 15 amino acids. The method was immunoSEQ multiplex PCR; TCRdb's version includes in-frame clones alone and lacks a portion of them. Of roughly 190,000 clones detected, 75% to 85% appear once; the ten largest clones hold 11%. The material sequenced was peripheral blood. The clonotype was recovered from a woman aged 40 to 50 with COVID-19, enrolled during active disease. V usage is TRBV19 and J usage is TRBJ2-6; a possible D gene is TRBD2 (5 bases). CDR3 amino acids: CASSIAGWGANVLTF. In DNA form, the CDR3 reads TGTGCCAGTAGTATAGCGGGATGGGGGGCCAACGTCCTGACTTTC.